Reported below is one TCR beta chain. Study processing details: Amplification from reference gene primers served as the basis for estimated nucleated cell counts. Some clones are missing from TCRdb's copy, which holds only in-frame ones; the method was immunoSEQ multiplex PCR. The DNA was the basis for D and trimming; V, J and clone size are from that table. This sample has roughly 310,000 clones, with approximately 90% found just once. Trimming removed 4 bases from V and 5 bases from J, with 12 bases in between. CDR1 SGHNT and CDR2 YYREEE come from the germline V gene (reference sequence). CDR3 size: 13 residues. This sample is drawn from a study of blood T cell repertoires in COVID-19. Overall study: There were acute and convalescent COVID-19 samples, and they came from the United States, Italy and Spain. Sources were T cells, B-cell-depleted T cells, or PBMCs; the material itself was cDNA or gDNA.

This clonotype was sampled from a woman aged 50 to 60 with active or convalescent COVID-19. Source material: peripheral blood. The V call is TRBV5-4, the J call TRBJ1-2; D uncertain. The CDR3 nucleotides read TGTGCCAGCAGCCGAGGTGACCAGTATGGCTACACCTTC. This encodes CASSRGDQYGYTF.